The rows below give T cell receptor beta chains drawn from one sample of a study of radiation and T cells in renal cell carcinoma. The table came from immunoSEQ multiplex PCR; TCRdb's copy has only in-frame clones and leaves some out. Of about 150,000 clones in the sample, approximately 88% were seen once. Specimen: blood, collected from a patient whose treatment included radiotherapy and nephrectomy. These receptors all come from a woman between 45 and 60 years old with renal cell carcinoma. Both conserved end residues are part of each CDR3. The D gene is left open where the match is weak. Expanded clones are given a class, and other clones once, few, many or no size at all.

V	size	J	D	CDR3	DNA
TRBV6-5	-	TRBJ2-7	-	CASKRDPPTYEQYF	TGTGCCAGCAAACGGGACCCACCGACCTACGAGCAGTACTTC
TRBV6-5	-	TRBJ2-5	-	CASSYIGTTQETQYF	TGTGCCAGCAGTTACATTGGAACCACACAAGAGACCCAGTACTTC
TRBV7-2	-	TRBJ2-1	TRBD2	CASSLATSYPLF	TGTGCCAGCAGCTTAGCGACTAGCTACCCTCTCTTC
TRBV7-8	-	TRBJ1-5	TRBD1	CASSSRTGTDQPQHF	TGTGCCAGCAGCAGCAGGACAGGGACGGATCAGCCCCAGCATTTT
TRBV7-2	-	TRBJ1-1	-	CASSSSPRNTEAFF	TGTGCCAGCAGCTCCTCCCCTAGGAACACTGAAGCTTTCTTT
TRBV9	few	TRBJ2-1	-	CASSVGPGLYPVGEQFF	-
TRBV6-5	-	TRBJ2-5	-	CASGSRGTTGTQYF	TGTGCCAGCGGGTCAAGGGGGACGACTGGGACCCAGTACTTC
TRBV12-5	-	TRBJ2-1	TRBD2	CASGSMTSGYNEQFF	TGTGCTAGTGGTTCGATGACTAGCGGGTACAATGAGCAGTTCTTC
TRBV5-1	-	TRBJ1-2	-	CASSPLLDYGYTF	TGCGCCAGCAGCCCATTGTTAGACTATGGCTACACCTTC
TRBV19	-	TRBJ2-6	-	CASSTARATSGANVLTF	TGTGCCAGTAGTACGGCCAGGGCCACCTCTGGGGCCAACGTCCTGACTTTC
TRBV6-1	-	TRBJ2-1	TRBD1	CASSRDRGNEQFF	TGTGCCAGCAGTAGGGACAGGGGGAATGAGCAGTTCTTC
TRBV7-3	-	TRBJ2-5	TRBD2	CASSQSSGGQTQYF	TGTGCCAGCAGTCAATCGAGCGGGGGTCAGACCCAGTACTTC
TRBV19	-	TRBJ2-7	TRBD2	CASMPASGGASYEQYF	TGTGCCAGTATGCCGGCTAGCGGGGGGGCCTCATACGAGCAGTACTTC
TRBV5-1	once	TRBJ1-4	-	CASSFDRKNEKLFF	TGCGCCAGCAGCTTCGACAGAAAAAATGAAAAACTGTTTTTT
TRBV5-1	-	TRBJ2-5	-	CASSLRTASSPYF	TGCGCCAGCAGCTTGAGGACAGCCTCATCACCGTACTTC
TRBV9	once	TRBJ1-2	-	CASSSSLGLGYGYTF	TGTGCCAGCAGCTCCTCACTGGGGCTTGGCTATGGCTACACCTTC
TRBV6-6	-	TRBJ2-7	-	CASYMTGYEQYF	TGTGCCAGCTATATGACAGGTTACGAGCAGTACTTC
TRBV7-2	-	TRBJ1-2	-	CASSLQGSSYGYTF	TGTGCCAGCAGCTTACAGGGGTCGTCCTATGGCTACACCTTC
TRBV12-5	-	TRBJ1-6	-	CASGPGRDWGSPLHF	TGTGCTAGTGGTCCCGGGCGGGATTGGGGATCACCCCTCCACTTT
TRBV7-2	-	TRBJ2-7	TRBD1	CASRGRDERDRASYEQYF	TGTGCCAGCAGGGGAAGGGATGAAAGGGACAGGGCGTCTTACGAGCAGTACTTC
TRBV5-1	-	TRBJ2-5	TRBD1	CASSWDSQETQYF	TGCGCCAGCAGCTGGGACAGCCAAGAGACCCAGTACTTC
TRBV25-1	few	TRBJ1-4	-	CASRGGGANEKLFF	TGTGCCAGCAGGGGCGGGGGCGCTAATGAAAAACTGTTTTTT
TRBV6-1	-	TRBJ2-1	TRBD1	CASSEASGQGGNEQFF	TGTGCCAGCAGTGAAGCCTCGGGACAGGGTGGCAATGAGCAGTTCTTC
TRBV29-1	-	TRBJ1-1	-	CSAQGSGATEAFF	TGCAGCGCTCAGGGGTCCGGAGCCACTGAAGCTTTCTTT
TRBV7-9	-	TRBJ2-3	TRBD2	CASSLEFGLAGEGADTQYF	TGTGCCAGCAGCTTAGAGTTTGGACTAGCGGGGGAGGGAGCAGATACGCAGTATTTT
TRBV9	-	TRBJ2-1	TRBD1	CASSRDRGINEQFF	TGTGCCAGCAGTAGGGACAGGGGAATCAATGAGCAGTTCTTC
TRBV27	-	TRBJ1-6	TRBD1	CASSLERTGAPLHF	TGTGCCAGCAGTCTCGAACGGACAGGCGCGCCCCTCCACTTT
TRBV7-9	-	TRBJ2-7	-	CASSLNDVKGQYF	TGTGCCAGCAGCTTAAATGATGTGAAAGGGCAGTACTTC
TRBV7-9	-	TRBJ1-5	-	CASSLGLRQPQHF	TGTGCCAGCAGCTTAGGCCTCAGGCAGCCCCAGCATTTT
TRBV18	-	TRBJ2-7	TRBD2	CASSPPIFLAGGGSYEQYF	TGTGCCAGCTCACCACCGATCTTTCTAGCGGGGGGGGGCTCCTACGAGCAGTACTTC
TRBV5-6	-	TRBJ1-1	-	CASSLVGINTEAFF	TGTGCCAGCAGCTTGGTGGGGATAAACACTGAAGCTTTCTTT
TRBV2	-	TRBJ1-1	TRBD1	CAGRVGQGYMNTEAFF	TGTGCCGGCAGGGTGGGACAGGGGTATATGAACACTGAAGCTTTCTTT
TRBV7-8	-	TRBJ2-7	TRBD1	CASSLGTGSSYEQYF	TGTGCCAGCAGCTTAGGGACAGGGAGTTCCTACGAGCAGTACTTC
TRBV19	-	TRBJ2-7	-	CASSSGDDYEQYF	TGTGCCAGTAGTTCCGGGGATGACTACGAGCAGTACTTC
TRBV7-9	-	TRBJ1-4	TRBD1	CASSLLLGQGGEKLFF	TGTGCCAGCAGCTTATTATTAGGACAGGGTGGGGAAAAACTGTTTTTT
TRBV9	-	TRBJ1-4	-	CASSQTTVNEKLFF	TGTGCCAGCAGCCAGACGACAGTTAATGAAAAACTGTTTTTT
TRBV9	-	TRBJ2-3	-	CASSVEEGITQYF	TGTGCCAGCAGCGTAGAGGAAGGGATCACGCAGTATTTT
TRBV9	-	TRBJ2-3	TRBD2	CASSPWGGTSTDTQYF	TGTGCCAGCAGCCCATGGGGGGGGACTAGCACAGATACGCAGTATTTT
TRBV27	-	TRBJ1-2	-	CASSSLGGPRNYGYTF	TGTGCCAGCAGTTCTCTGGGGGGTCCAAGAAACTATGGCTACACCTTC
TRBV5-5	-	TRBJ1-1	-	CASSLGGSNQAFF	TGTGCCAGCAGCTTGGGGGGCAGCAATCAAGCTTTCTTT
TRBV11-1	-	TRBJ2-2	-	CASRGIGLFF	TGTGCCAGCAGGGGGATTGGGCTGTTTTTT
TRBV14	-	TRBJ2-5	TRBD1	CASSQWTGDQETQYF	TGTGCCAGCAGCCAGTGGACAGGGGACCAGGAGACCCAGTACTTC
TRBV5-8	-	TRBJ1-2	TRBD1	CASSLAGTGAYGYTF	TGTGCCAGCAGCTTGGCCGGGACAGGGGCATATGGCTACACCTTC
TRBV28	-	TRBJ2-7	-	CASNTHWGPKYEQYF	TGTGCCAGCAATACCCATTGGGGACCCAAATACGAGCAGTACTTC
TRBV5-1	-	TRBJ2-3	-	CASSLVRGTSTDTQYF	TGCGCCAGCAGCTTGGTGAGGGGCACTTCCACAGATACGCAGTATTTT
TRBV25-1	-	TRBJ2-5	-	CASSEWTSQETQYF	TGTGCCAGCAGTGAATGGACTTCCCAAGAGACCCAGTACTTC
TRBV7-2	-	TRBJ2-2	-	CASSLAGAGELFF	TGTGCCAGCAGCTTAGCCGGGGCCGGGGAGCTGTTTTTT
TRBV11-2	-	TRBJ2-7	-	CASSLGLGNYEQYF	TGTGCCAGCAGCTTAGGATTGGGGAACTACGAGCAGTACTTC
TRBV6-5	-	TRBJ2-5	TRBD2	CASSYRLAGYQEIKYF	TGTGCCAGCAGTTACCGACTAGCGGGGTACCAAGAGATCAAGTACTTC
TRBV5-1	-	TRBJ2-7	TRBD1	CASSRWTGGYEQYF	TGCGCCAGCAGCCGCTGGACAGGGGGCTACGAGCAGTACTTC
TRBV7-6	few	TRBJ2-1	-	CATEVGLGDYNEQFF	TGTGCCACCGAGGTGGGGCTCGGGGACTACAATGAGCAGTTCTTC
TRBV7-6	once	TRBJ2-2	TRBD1	CASSPQGAGELFF	TGTGCCAGCAGCCCACAGGGGGCGGGGGAGCTGTTTTTT
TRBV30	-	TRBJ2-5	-	CAGGLASGTQYF	TGTGCCGGGGGGCTGGCCTCAGGGACCCAGTACTTC